This T cell receptor beta chain is from a study of CD8+ T cells in alopecia areata. The study, taken as a whole, reports: Greater clonality was observed in lesional scalp samples, especially alopecia totalis/universalis, versus normal scalp. Whereas mice showed it more clearly, TCR sharing across patients was murkier, possibly because of HLA. In scalp samples, resident alphabeta T cells of normal skin are also sequenced.

Once RNA had been extracted, it was reverse transcribed into cDNA to act as the sequencing template. Data came from immunoSEQ multiplex PCR; TCRdb stores just in-frame clones and leaves some out. The sample lists around 190,000 clones, roughly three fifths occurring once. CD4+ and CD8+ T cells were sorted from PBMCs stained for CD3, CD4 and CD8. Germline CDR1 SGHDT, CDR2 YYEEEE. This CDR3 contains 12 residues. Notes on this clone: The antigen remains unidentified. A read error may account for a junction end that differs from germline.

Sequencing used CD8+ T cells sorted from blood. The sequence was collected from a human donor in good health. The chain carries TRBV5-6 and TRBJ2-3; TRBD2 is a possible D gene (5 bases). The CDR3 DNA is TGTGCCACCAGCACTAGGACAGATACGCAGTATTTT. It translates to CATSTRTDTQYF.